Listed below are T cell receptor beta chains from one sample, sequenced in a study of blood T cell repertoires in COVID-19. Some clones are missing from TCRdb's copy, which holds only in-frame ones; the method was immunoSEQ multiplex PCR. This sample carries 200,000 to 250,000 clones, 85% to 90% of them seen once, and the ten largest clones take roughly 6.3%. The specimen sequenced was peripheral blood. The source is a man between 60 and 75 years old with acute or convalescent COVID-19. Each CDR3 is given with its conserved first and last residue.

TRBV4-3,CASSQAIAGGLHEQYF
TRBV3-1/TRBV3-2,CASSPGGGTEQYF
TRBV6-2/TRBV6-3,CASSYGPGGWYEQYF
TRBV24-1,CATSESGRNSNQPQHF
TRBV2,CARRDRADYGYTF
TRBV5-4,CASSSPGQGVTGELFF
TRBV2,CASSPGLAGVGSGGELFF
TRBV11-2,CASSLVRDQYEQYF
TRBV19,CASSIADRGWGKNIQYF
TRBV7-3,CASSVGLATTGELFF
TRBV6-2/TRBV6-3,CASSYTSNTEAFF
TRBV19,CASSTWGGKNIQYF
TRBV7-2,CASSFHRGSGDTQYF
TRBV5-1,CASSLLSSGSTYEQYF
TRBV19,CANDRADRGSYEQYF
TRBV11-3,CASSFGGRVDTQYF
TRBV5-1,CASRGSGRADTQYF
TRBV12-3/TRBV12-4,CASSSRVDSPLHF
TRBV19,CASSIWDSPYEQYF
TRBV4-1,CASSPPGQRYEQYF
TRBV7-6,CASSRGTDNNSPLHF
TRBV7-9,CAPGTSGSGTGELFF
TRBV28,CASSFAWTSRNTGELFF
TRBV28,CASSSLKEREKRHTQYF
TRBV6-2/TRBV6-3,CASSHRSLVTGGPRDIQYF
TRBV20-1,CSSTGIYEQYF
TRBV15,CATSRGQGANRGYTF
TRBV27,CASSLGGREWEKLFF
TRBV18,CASSPSGDTNEKLFF
TRBV25-1,CASSLTGVEKLFF
TRBV28,CAYAAGSSNQPQHF
TRBV7-9,CASSDTGTGVYEQYF